The sequence of this T cell receptor (beta chain) was determined in a study of blood T cell repertoires in COVID-19. Study-level background: COVID-19 samples, acute and convalescent, were from the United States, Italy and Spain. In each case, the material was cDNA or gDNA derived from T cells, B-cell-depleted T cells, or PBMCs.

CDR1 is LGHDT, CDR2 YNNKEL, per germline (reference sequence). The V end lost 1 base, the J end lost 8 bases, and 20 bases lay between the germline ends. The CDR3 consists of 17 residues. Participant-reported clinical history was the basis for cohort assignment. Only in-frame clones appear in the TCRdb table, and some are missing; sequencing was by immunoSEQ multiplex PCR. The sample lists fewer than 500,000 clones, more than 75% occurring once. J is TRBJ2-2 and V is TRBV3-1 (or the pseudogene TRBV3-2), with D possibly matching TRBD2 (5 bases). This receptor was obtained from a woman aged 25 to 45 with acute COVID-19. The sequenced sample was PBMCs or T cells enriched from blood (not recorded which). The CDR3 here is CASSQATGIRNEGELFF. The CDR3 region has the DNA TGTGCCAGCAGCCAAGCAACCGGGATCCGTAATGAGGGGGAGCTGTTTTTT.